This T cell receptor beta chain was recorded in a study of Tregs in tolerant kidney transplant recipients. Findings of the study overall: Tolerant patients' donor-specific Tregs expanded beyond overall Tregs, suggesting antigen-driven growth.

Method: immunoSEQ multiplex PCR; TCRdb's copy keeps in-frame clones and lacks some. There are 50,000 or so clones in the sample; around 93% occur only once, and 13% to 15% lies in the top ten. The sample holds one count of this clone. The antigen remains unidentified. Related graft donors supplied nonmyeloablative bone marrow transplants, and mixed chimerism was transient. Thawed PBMCs were FACS-sorted into unstimulated CD4+CD25+CD127- regulatory T cells, CD4+CD25- non-regulatory cells, CD4 and CD8 cells. The sample was CD8+ T cells from blood (PBMCs), taken 24 months after the transplant. The sequence was collected from a human patient who received a combined kidney and bone marrow transplant. The graft donor may be the source of some T cells.

CDR3: CASSSPIATNTGELFF. DNA of the CDR3: TGTGCCAGCAGCTCCCCAATTGCGACGAACACCGGGGAGCTGTTTTTT. The chain employs TRBV9 and TRBJ2-2, with no clear D. Germline CDR1 reads SGDLS; CDR2 reads YYNGEE. The CDR3 runs 16 residues. Deletions cut 4 bases from V and 0 bases from J, with 13 bases between.